These T cell receptor beta chains were read from a single sample in a study of OX40 agonist ivuxolimab in advanced cancers. Measured with immunoSEQ multiplex PCR; TCRdb has only the in-frame clones, and not every one. This table has approximately 91,000 clones, roughly 87% appearing once. Sequencing was performed on CD4+ or CD8+ T cells sorted from blood, taken in a trial of the OX40 agonist ivuxolimab. The source of these receptors is an adult with an advanced solid tumor such as melanoma, head and neck, liver or kidney cancer. The conserved cysteine and the conserved F or W are not part of the CDR3 here. Each record gives: V gene, CDR3 length, CDR3 protein.

TRBV28	13	ASSYNGDGNQPQH
TRBV5-4	13	ASSKRGGSTDTQY
TRBV6-1	13	ASSGGQGALETQY
TRBV6-5	10	ASSTDQGREY
TRBV9	13	ASSVRDTISYEQY
TRBV5-4	13	ASSEGQLYNSPLH
TRBV10-3	13	AISDPTGGGSEAF
TRBV7-3	14	ASSYRSSRGDYEQY
TRBV18	14	ASSPPGSGPRDEQF
TRBV28	13	ASSLRTGGDEKLF
TRBV21-1	13	ASSKAGGSYNEQF
TRBV5-1	11	ASSSALTGELF
TRBV2	13	ASSLPPEYTDTQY
TRBV2	11	ASSDLAEETQY
TRBV7-2	10	ASSSMGQPQH
TRBV6-1	10	ASSRRNTEAF
TRBV7-2	13	ASSLGRGMVYEQF
TRBV19	12	ASSISGENQPQH
TRBV4-3	15	ASSQRAFKGGGETQY
TRBV19	11	ASSIGFFQPQH
TRBV18	12	ASSPRSTSEKLF
TRBV7-2	11	ASSSRVGQPQH